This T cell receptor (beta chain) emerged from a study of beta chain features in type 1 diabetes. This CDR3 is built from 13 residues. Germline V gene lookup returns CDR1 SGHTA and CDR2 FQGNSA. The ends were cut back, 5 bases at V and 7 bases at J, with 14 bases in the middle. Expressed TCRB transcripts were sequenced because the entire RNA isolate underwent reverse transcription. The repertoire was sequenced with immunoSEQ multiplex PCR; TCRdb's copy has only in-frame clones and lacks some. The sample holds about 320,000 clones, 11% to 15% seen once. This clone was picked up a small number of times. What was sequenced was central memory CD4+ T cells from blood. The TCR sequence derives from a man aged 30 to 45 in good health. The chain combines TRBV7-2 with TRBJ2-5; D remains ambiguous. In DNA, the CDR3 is TGTGCCAGCAGCCCTGCGGCCGTCCGGACCCAGTACTTC. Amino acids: CASSPAAVRTQYF.